This TCR beta chain comes out of a study of CD8 T cells in Susac syndrome. CD8+ and CD4+ blood T cells underwent TCR beta sequencing. The authors negatively isolated CD8+ and CD4+ T cells and FACS-enriched TEMRA cells. A quantity of about 0.5 to 1 ug RNA underwent reverse transcription using random hexamers. Amplification of TCR beta CDR3 used immunoSEQ multiplex PCR across 54 Vbeta and 13 Jbeta. Via MiXCR, TCRdb re-called the immunoSEQ multiplex PCR reads, giving one row per CDR3 protein. Counted here are about 280,000 distinct CDR3 sequences, about 85% occurring once; the ten biggest clones make up over 0.1%. The CDR3 runs to 14 residues. Germline CDR1 reads SGHVS; CDR2 reads FQNEAQ. With V trimmed by 5 bases and J by 7 bases, 7 bases remained unmatched.

This clonotype was sampled from a human donor with multiple sclerosis. The specimen sequenced was CD8+ T cells from PBMCs. The rearrangement links TRBV7-8 to TRBJ1-4, with 7 bases aligning to TRBD1. This CDR3 is CASSQGELGEKLFF. The CDR3 DNA sequence: TGTGCCAGCAGCCAGGGGGAATTGGGTGAAAAACTGTTTTTT. The full variable domain, in which reference TRBV7-8 and TRBJ1-4 provide the parts outside the CDR3, is GAGVSQSPRYKVAKRGQDVALRCDPISGHVSLFWYQQALGQGPEFLTYFQNEAQLDKSGLPSDRFFAERPEGSVSTLKIQRTQQEDSAVYLCASSQGELGEKLFFGSGTQLSVL.